What follows are 10 T cell receptor beta chains derived from one specimen sequenced in a study of OX40 agonist ivuxolimab in advanced cancers. Data came from immunoSEQ multiplex PCR; TCRdb stores just in-frame clones and leaves some out. The repertoire holds tens of thousands of clones, with 86% as singletons. Sample: CD4+ or CD8+ T cells sorted from blood, taken in a trial of the OX40 agonist ivuxolimab. These receptors were obtained from an adult with an advanced solid tumor such as melanoma, head and neck, liver or kidney cancer.

This sequence joins TRBV6-5 and TRBJ2-1, with unresolved D. V lost 0 bases to trimming and J lost 12 bases, with 18 bases between them. This CDR3 contains 15 residues. Germline lookup yields CDR1 MNHEY and CDR2 SVGAGI. CDR3 nucleotides: TGTGCCAGCAGTTACTCGAATCCTCCCTCCCTTGGGCAGTTCTTC. The encoded protein is CASSYSNPPSLGQFF.

The chain uses TRBV10-1 and TRBJ2-3; D not certain. Germline loops: CDR1 WNHNN, CDR2 SYGVQD (reference sequence). V was shortened by 2 bases and J by 1 base, with 7 bases between the two germline ends. This CDR3 is 14 amino acids long. This CDR3 is CASSERSGTDTQYF. The CDR3 bases are TGCGCCAGCAGTGAGAGGTCTGGCACAGATACGCAGTATTTT.

Only one count was recorded for this clone. V is TRBV7-6 and J is TRBJ2-7; D is unclear. The V gene's germline CDR1 is SGHVS and CDR2 FNYEAQ. The CDR3 consists of 11 residues. Trimming left V 8 bases short and J 6 bases short, with 11 bases between. The CDR3 bases are TGTGCCAGCTTGCCCCTTTTCGAGCAGTACTTC. It encodes CASLPLFEQYF.

In its sample, this clone was seen once. V usage is TRBV19 and J usage is TRBJ2-7, with a weak D call TRBD2 (5 bases). Trimming took off 6 bases at V and 3 bases at J, with 12 bases between the two ends. The V gene's germline CDR1 is LNHDA and CDR2 SQIVND (reference sequence). The CDR3 is 13 residues long. CDR3 in amino acids: CASRVAGNYEQYF. CDR3 nucleotides: TGTGCCAGTAGGGTGGCGGGCAACTACGAGCAGTACTTC.

V gene TRBV9 combines with J gene TRBJ2-1, with 9 positions matching TRBD2. This CDR3 has 19 amino acids. Germline values: CDR1 SGDLS, CDR2 YYNGEE. Germline trimming cut 2 bases from V and 2 bases from J; bases unmatched to any gene: 14. The CDR3 DNA is TGTGCCAGCAGCGTTACACCCACTCGCGGGAGGGCGACCTACAATGAGCAGTTCTTC. It specifies CASSVTPTRGRATYNEQFF.

This sequence joins TRBV28 and TRBJ2-7; no clear D. CDR3 length: 12 amino acids. Per germline, CDR1 MDHEN and CDR2 SYDVKM. Trimming stripped 7 bases from V and 6 bases from J, with 13 bases between. Written as DNA, the CDR3 is TGTGCCAGCACAGGAAACGATCTCGAGCAGTACTTC. It translates to CASTGNDLEQYF.

The gene calls are TRBV27 and TRBJ2-4, with D possibly being TRBD1 (5 bases). The germline gives CDR1 MNHEY, CDR2 SMNVEV (reference sequence). Between the trimmed V and J ends, which lost 11 bases and 0 bases, there was a span of 20 bases. The CDR3 runs to 16 residues. The CDR3 DNA is TGTGCCCGCGAATTTAGGGGTGCTCTAGCCAAAAACATTCAGTACTTC. This sequence encodes CAREFRGALAKNIQYF.

V gene TRBV4-1 combines with J gene TRBJ2-1; the match to TRBD1 covers 9 bases. Per the germline V gene, CDR1 is MGHRA and CDR2 is YSYEKL. The V gene end was trimmed by 1 base and the J gene end by 11 bases; junction bases not matched to a gene: 9. CDR3 length: 15 residues. CDR3 sequence reads: CASSQVPGQGQKQFF. In DNA, the CDR3 is TGCGCCAGCAGCCAAGTCCCGGGACAGGGCCAAAAGCAGTTCTTC.

The V call is TRBV9, the J call TRBJ1-2; 7 bases are a match to TRBD1. V was pared by 2 bases and J by 4 bases, with 8 bases of the junction left unmatched. The length of the CDR3 is 15 residues. The germline CDR1 and CDR2 sequences are SGDLS and YYNGEE. Here the CDR3 DNA reads TGTGCCAGCAGCGTTAGGGTTGCAGGGGGCTATGGCTACACCTTC. This gives the protein CASSVRVAGGYGYTF.

CDR3 loop: CASSESLDGNEQFF. CDR3 bases: TGTGCCAGTAGTGAATCACTAGATGGCAATGAGCAGTTCTTC. The chain joins TRBV19 to TRBJ2-1, with D possibly matching TRBD2 (5 bases). V gave up 5 bases and J gave up 6 bases, with 14 bases separating them. Germline CDR1 LNHDA, CDR2 SQIVND (reference sequence). The CDR3 sequence is 14 residues long.